The next 27 T cell receptor beta chains were all read from a single sample in a study of blood T cell repertoires in COVID-19. Method: immunoSEQ multiplex PCR; TCRdb's copy keeps in-frame clones and lacks some. The table records 230,000 or so clones, roughly 79% of them present only once. The sample taken for sequencing was peripheral blood. The receptors were sampled from a woman aged 80 or over with COVID-19, enrolled during active disease.

In nucleotides, the CDR3 is TGTGCCAGCAGCGATAGCCAAGGGAGGGCCCCCTCTGGGGCCAACGTCCTGACTTTC. Protein product: CASSDSQGRAPSGANVLTF. This chain joins TRBV7-9 and TRBJ2-6, with 7 nucleotides matching TRBD2. The CDR3 extends over 19 amino acids. The V and J ends lost 5 bases and 0 bases, in that order; junction bases with no gene match: 13. Germline assignment: CDR1 SEHNR and CDR2 FQNEAQ (reference sequence).

The gene calls are TRBV19 and TRBJ2-1; D is undetermined. V dropped 6 bases and J dropped 0 bases, with 15 bases sitting between them. CDR1 and CDR2 (germline): LNHDA, SQIVND (reference sequence). The CDR3 spans 16 residues. CDR3: CASRGVGSSSYNEQFF. The CDR3, as DNA: TGTGCCAGTAGAGGAGTAGGCTCTAGCTCCTACAATGAGCAGTTCTTC. The whole variable domain, remainder taken from reference TRBV19 and TRBJ2-1, is DGGITQSPKYLFRKEGQNVTLSCEQNLNHDAMYWYRQDPGQGLRLIYYSQIVNDFQKGDIAEGYSVSREKKESFPLTVTSAQKNPTAFYLCASRGVGSSSYNEQFFGPGTRLTVL.

The chain links TRBV28 to TRBJ1-6; TRBD1 might be the D (6 bases). The ends were cut back, 6 bases at V and 1 base at J, with 16 bases in the middle. The CDR3 sequence is 17 residues long. Germline V gene sequence: CDR1 MDHEN, CDR2 SYDVKM. CDR3 DNA: TGTGCCAGCAGATCCTCGGGCAGGGGTTCCTATAATTCACCCCTCCACTTT. Residues: CASRSSGRGSYNSPLHF.

The chain recombines TRBV18 with TRBJ2-5; 10 nucleotides align to TRBD2. The germline V gene has CDR1 KGHSH and CDR2 LQKENI. The CDR3 extends over 16 amino acids. V shed 3 bases and J 1 base; nucleotides not matched to a gene: 5. This chain's CDR3 is CASSPRGLAVQETQYF. For the CDR3, the DNA is TGTGCCAGCTCACCGAGAGGACTAGCGGTCCAAGAGACCCAGTACTTC.

The V and J genes are TRBV30 and TRBJ2-2; possibly TRBD2 for D (5 bases). CDR1 is GTSNPN, CDR2 SVGIG, per germline (reference sequence). This CDR3 spans 14 amino acids. V shed 1 base and J shed 4 bases, with 10 bases lying between them. In nucleotides, the CDR3 is TGTGCCTGGAGTGAGGTCGAGGGCACCGGGGAGCTGTTTTTT. This sequence encodes CAWSEVEGTGELFF. The whole variable domain, filled in from reference TRBV30 and TRBJ2-2, reads SQTIHQWPATLVQPVGSPLSLECTVEGTSNPNLYWYRQAAGRGLQLLFYSVGIGQISSEVPQNLSASRPQDRQFILSSKKLLLSDSGFYLCAWSEVEGTGELFFGEGSRLTVL.

Remarks on this clone: This specimen includes other DNA sequences encoding the same CDR3. V is TRBV29-1 and J is TRBJ1-1; unclear D gene. The CDR3 contains 13 residues. The V end lost 4 bases, the J end lost 0 bases, and 9 bases lay between the germline ends. CDR1 is SQVTM and CDR2 is ANQGSEA in the germline V gene. The CDR3 coding sequence is TGCAGCGTTGCTCAGATTCTGAACACTGAAGCTTTCTTT. Translation: CSVAQILNTEAFF.

This chain connects TRBV5-8 to TRBJ2-7; D gene ambiguous. This CDR3 is built from 15 residues. CDR1 is SGHTS, CDR2 YDEGEE, per germline. Trimming removed 0 bases from V and 4 bases from J, with 14 bases in between. This chain's CDR3 is CASSLGQENLYEQYF. CDR3 DNA: TGTGCCAGCAGCTTGGGGCAGGAAAACCTTTACGAGCAGTACTTC.

V and J are TRBV27 and TRBJ1-3; TRBD1 might be the D (5 bases). The ends were cut back, 7 bases at V and 2 bases at J, with 9 bases in the middle. The CDR3 is 13 residues long. Germline CDR1 reads MNHEY; CDR2 reads SMNVEV (reference sequence). CDR3 protein: CASKRGAGNTIYF. CDR3 DNA sequence: TGTGCCAGCAAGCGGGGGGCTGGAAACACCATATATTTT.

The chain recombines TRBV7-6 with TRBJ1-5; D not resolved. Deletions cut 0 bases from V and 6 bases from J, with 9 bases between. The CDR3 loop spans 14 amino acids. From germline, CDR1 is SGHVS and CDR2 FNYEAQ. CDR3 coding DNA: TGTGCCAGCAGCTTAGCGCTGACAACTCAGCCCCAGCATTTT. This translates into CASSLALTTQPQHF.

CDR3 in DNA: TGTGCCAGCAGAGCCCGGGACAGGGGAGGCGAGCAGTACTTC. Its translation is CASRARDRGGEQYF. The genes are TRBV2 and TRBJ2-7; 10 bases agree with TRBD1. CDR3 length: 14 residues. V was pared by 6 bases and J by 6 bases, with 8 bases of the junction left unmatched. Germline CDR1 and CDR2: SNHLY and FYNNEI.

The CDR3 nucleotides read TGTGCCAGCAGCCTGCAACTAGGCTATGGCTACACCTTC. It codes for CASSLQLGYGYTF. The chain uses TRBV7-9 and TRBJ1-2; D not resolved. CDR3 length: 13 amino acids. Between the trimmed V and J ends, which lost 5 bases and 4 bases, there was a span of 11 bases. CDR1 and CDR2 (germline): SEHNR, FQNEAQ (reference sequence).

This clone was found a few times. The chain uses TRBV6-5 and TRBJ1-6, with a tentative D call TRBD1 (6 bases). Germline loops: CDR1 MNHEY, CDR2 SVGAGI. This CDR3 is built from 15 residues. Deletions cut 4 bases from V and 7 bases from J, with 14 bases between. The CDR3 coding sequence is TGTGCCAGCAGTTTCCGGAGGCAGGGGAATTCACCCCTCCACTTT. Translating gives CASSFRRQGNSPLHF.

The CDR3 loop reads CASSPQAATNEKLFF. The CDR3 DNA reads TGCGCCAGCAGCCCGCAGGCTGCAACTAATGAAAAACTGTTTTTT. This chain connects TRBV4-3 to TRBJ1-4; D unclear. V shed 4 bases and J shed 0 bases, with 9 bases lying between them. CDR3 length: 15 amino acids. Germline V gene sequence: CDR1 LGHNA, CDR2 YSLEER.

This clone was detected a few times. The chain joins TRBV6-2 or TRBV6-3 to TRBJ1-1, with 7 bases identical to TRBD1. The ends lost 6 bases at V and 1 base at J; junction bases unmatched: 5. Germline V gene sequence: CDR1 MNHEY, CDR2 SVGEGT. The CDR3 sequence is 14 residues long. As DNA, the CDR3 is TGTGCCAGCAGCCTCACAGGGGCGAACACTGAAGCTTTCTTT. The encoded protein is CASSLTGANTEAFF.

The gene calls are TRBV7-9 and TRBJ1-6; 8 positions agree with TRBD1. The CDR3 sequence is 14 residues long. Germline assignment: CDR1 SEHNR and CDR2 FQNEAQ (reference sequence). J gave up 9 bases and V 5 bases, and 6 bases lay outside the gene matches. In DNA form, the CDR3 reads TGTGCCAGCAGCCAGGCAGGGGGCGGTTCACCCCTCCACTTT. This encodes CASSQAGGGSPLHF. Full variable domain (missing parts from reference TRBV7-9 and TRBJ1-6): DTGVSQNPRHKITKRGQNVTFRCDPISEHNRLYWYRQTLGQGPEFLTYFQNEAQLEKSRLLSDRFSAERPKGSFSTLEIQRTEQGDSAMYLCASSQAGGGSPLHFGNGTRLTVT.

This sequence joins TRBV7-2 and TRBJ1-1, with D hard to call. V was clipped by 4 bases and J by 1 base, with 10 bases between them. The CDR3 covers 14 residues. Germline CDR1 and CDR2: SGHTA and FQGNSA. The CDR3 DNA follows: TGTGCCAGCAGCTCCGCCGTGAGGAACACTGAAGCTTTCTTT. Amino acid sequence: CASSSAVRNTEAFF.

This clone has only one observation. The chain combines TRBV3-1 (or the pseudogene TRBV3-2) with TRBJ2-2; D might be TRBD1 (6 bases). CDR1 LGHDT and CDR2 YNNKEL come from the germline V gene (reference sequence). The CDR3 loop spans 14 amino acids. The V gene lost 4 bases and the J gene lost 5 bases, with 11 bases spanning the gap. The CDR3 DNA follows: TGTGCCAGCAGCCTTTCAGGGGTGACCGGGGAGCTGTTTTTT. Its protein is CASSLSGVTGELFF.

This clone came up a few times. The chain uses TRBV7-2 and TRBJ2-7; D is ambiguous. Trimming cost V 5 bases and J 2 bases, with 10 bases left between them. The CDR3 has 13 amino acids. Germline V gene sequence: CDR1 SGHTA, CDR2 FQGNSA. The CDR3 DNA is TGTGCCAGCAGCGTGCCGGGTCCCTACGAGCAGTACTTC. Protein product: CASSVPGPYEQYF.

This rearrangement joins TRBV7-9 to TRBJ1-3; perhaps TRBD1 as D (5 bases). Germline V gene lookup returns CDR1 SEHNR and CDR2 FQNEAQ (reference sequence). V lost 5 bases and J 8 bases, leaving 13 bases between the germline ends. The CDR3 spans 13 residues. The CDR3 DNA follows: TGTGCCAGCAGCCACTCGGGGGGGGACACCATATATTTT. Its translation: CASSHSGGDTIYF.

This chain's CDR3 is CASSKDRDTDTQYF. CDR3 DNA: TGTGCCAGCAGCAAGGACAGGGACACAGATACGCAGTATTTT. The chain uses TRBV11-1 and TRBJ2-3, with TRBD1 matching 8 bases. CDR3 length: 14 amino acids. CDR1 is SGHAT and CDR2 is FQDESV in the germline V gene (reference sequence). J was trimmed by 2 bases and V by 5 bases; bases with no gene match: 3.

J is TRBJ1-5 and V is TRBV7-2; possible D gene TRBD1, 5 bases. This CDR3 spans 13 amino acids. CDR1 is SGHTA and CDR2 is FQGNSA in the germline V gene. V lost 5 bases, J lost 13 bases, and 18 bases lay in between. The CDR3 region has the DNA TGTGCCAGCAGCCTCAATACCCAGGGAGGGCAGCATTTT. It codes for CASSLNTQGGQHF.

The chain joins TRBV7-9 to TRBJ2-1; TRBD2 aligns across 13 bases. V lost 4 bases and J lost 8; bases outside the gene matches: 5. Germline lookup yields CDR1 SEHNR and CDR2 FQNEAQ (reference sequence). The CDR3 length is 15 residues. Here the CDR3 reads CASSSPGTSGDEQFF. The DNA of the CDR3 is TGTGCCAGCAGCTCCCCCGGGACTAGCGGGGATGAGCAGTTCTTC.

This chain uses TRBV7-2 with TRBJ2-3; D is perhaps TRBD2 (6 bases). Germline CDR1 is SGHTA and CDR2 is FQGNSA. The CDR3 is 15 amino acids. V was cut by 1 base and J by 11 bases, with 19 bases left in between. CDR3 amino acids: CASSLGSTPRGWQYF. In DNA form, the CDR3 reads TGTGCCAGCAGCTTAGGCTCGACTCCACGGGGGTGGCAGTATTTT.

This chain uses TRBV18 with TRBJ1-4; the D gene is possibly TRBD1 (5 bases). The CDR3 totals 12 residues. From germline, CDR1 is KGHSH and CDR2 LQKENI. V dropped 6 bases and J dropped 7 bases, with 9 bases sitting between them. This chain's CDR3 is CASSAQGEKLFF. The DNA of the CDR3 is TGTGCCAGCTCCGCGCAGGGTGAAAAACTGTTTTTT. The whole variable domain, remainder taken from reference TRBV18 and TRBJ1-4, is NAGVMQNPRHLVRRRGQEARLRCSPMKGHSHVYWYRQLPEEGLKFMVYLQKENIIDESGMPKERFSAEFPKEGPSILRIQQVVRGDSAAYFCASSAQGEKLFFGSGTQLSVL.

The chain joins TRBV4-2 to TRBJ2-5; 16 nucleotides align to TRBD2. This CDR3 is built from 19 residues. Germline CDR1 reads LGHNA; CDR2 reads YNFKEQ. J lost 2 bases, V lost 1 base, and 7 bases had no gene match. The CDR3 sequence is CASSQGSKGLAGGQETQYF. In DNA, the CDR3 is TGTGCCAGCAGCCAAGGATCAAAGGGACTAGCGGGGGGGCAAGAGACCCAGTACTTC.

The CDR3 nucleotides read TGTGCCAGCAGAGAAGGGACTAGCGGGGGGCAAGAGACCCAGTACTTC. This sequence encodes CASREGTSGGQETQYF. The chain links TRBV7-9 to TRBJ2-5; TRBD2 aligns across 15 bases. J lost 2 bases, V lost 6 bases, and 4 bases had no gene match. Germline values: CDR1 SEHNR, CDR2 FQNEAQ (reference sequence). CDR3 size: 16 residues.

The chain employs TRBV19 and TRBJ1-5; tentatively, D is TRBD1 (5 bases). Germline-derived CDR1 and CDR2 are LNHDA and SQIVND (reference sequence). This CDR3 contains 14 residues. The V end lost 8 bases, the J end lost 4 bases, and 15 bases lay between the germline ends. The CDR3 DNA reads as TGTGCCAGTCGCCAATGGGAGGGGAATCAGCCCCAGCATTTT. It translates to CASRQWEGNQPQHF.